Following are 2 T cell receptor beta chains from one sample sequenced in a study of blood T cell dynamics during melanoma immunotherapy. Assay: immunoSEQ multiplex PCR; the TCRdb copy retains only in-frame clones and omits some. In the table there are over 8,500 clones, 85% to 90% of which are singletons. Time point: pre-treatment baseline. Sequences were derived from blood, sampled from a patient treated with checkpoint blockade. These receptor sequences come from a human donor with melanoma.

This clone was counted a few times. V is TRBV4-2 and J is TRBJ1-2; D is ambiguous. Trimming shortened V by 8 bases and J by 2 bases, and 12 bases separated the two germline ends. CDR3 length: 13 amino acids. The germline CDR1 and CDR2 sequences are LGHNA and YNFKEQ. The CDR3 protein is CASAPDQNYGYTF. Here the CDR3 DNA reads TGTGCCAGCGCCCCAGATCAAAACTATGGCTACACCTTC.

This clone has only one observation. The CDR3 reads CASSKGHGKGQYF. CDR3 nucleotide sequence: TGTGCCAGCAGCAAAGGACACGGAAAGGGGCAGTACTTC. The V and J genes are TRBV21-1 and TRBJ2-7. TRBV21-1 is classified as a pseudogene. The CDR3 loop spans 13 amino acids.